Each of the 26 T cell receptor beta chains below was sequenced from the same sample in a study of CD4 T cells in relation to SARS-CoV-2 and coronaviruses. Method: immunoSEQ multiplex PCR; TCRdb's copy keeps in-frame clones and lacks some. The profile shows roughly 38,000 clones, approximately 80% of them singletons. Which antigens these TCRs recognize remains unknown. The sample comprised naive CD4+ T cells from PBMCs, cultured in vitro. Subset denoted: naive CD4+ T cells isolated by negative enrichment. These receptors originate from an adult with COVID-19.

The gene calls are TRBV4-2 and TRBJ2-7, with D possibly matching TRBD2 (6 bases). With 3 bases removed from V and 3 bases from J, the gap between germline ends came to 18 bases. Germline assignment: CDR1 LGHNA and CDR2 YNFKEQ. This CDR3 region has 16 residues. CDR3 in amino acids: CASSHIIAAPLYEQYF. The CDR3 DNA reads TGTGCCAGCAGCCACATCATAGCGGCTCCCCTCTACGAGCAGTACTTC.

The gene calls are TRBV5-1 and TRBJ2-5; D is possibly TRBD1 (5 bases). Between the trimmed V and J ends, which lost 2 bases and 2 bases, there was a span of 10 bases. The germline V gene encodes CDR1 SGHRS and CDR2 YFSETQ. The CDR3 spans 14 residues. The CDR3 spells CASSLRGGQETQYF. In DNA, the CDR3 is TGCGCCAGCAGCTTAAGGGGTGGTCAAGAGACCCAGTACTTC.

This clone was picked up a small number of times. V and J are TRBV19 and TRBJ2-7; perhaps TRBD1 as D (6 bases). The germline CDR1 and CDR2 sequences are LNHDA and SQIVND (reference sequence). V was clipped by 2 bases and J by 6 bases, with 14 bases between them. The CDR3 runs 14 residues. This CDR3 reads CASSILGGLREQYF. The CDR3 nucleotides read TGTGCCAGTAGTATACTAGGGGGTCTTCGCGAGCAGTACTTC.

The J gene is TRBJ2-1, the V gene TRBV11-3, with unresolved D. V was clipped by 0 bases and J by 3 bases, with 3 bases between them. Germline-derived CDR1 and CDR2 are SGHNT and YENEEA. The CDR3 consists of 13 residues. The CDR3: CASSLDSYNEQFF. In DNA form, the CDR3 reads TGTGCCAGCAGCTTAGACAGCTACAATGAGCAGTTCTTC.

This chain links TRBV24-1 with TRBJ1-1, with D perhaps TRBD1 (5 bases). CDR3 length: 15 amino acids. The ends were cut back, 1 base at V and 2 bases at J, with 10 bases in the middle. Germline loops: CDR1 KGHDR, CDR2 SFDVKD. The CDR3 DNA is TGTGCCACCAGTGATTTTCCTGGGGGAAACACTGAAGCTTTCTTT. This gives the protein CATSDFPGGNTEAFF.

The CDR3 DNA is TGTGCCAACGGCAAGGGGGCGGGCCCAGATACGCAGTATTTT. This encodes CANGKGAGPDTQYF. This rearrangement joins TRBV6-5 to TRBJ2-3; TRBD1 matches 7 bases. With 10 bases clipped from V and 4 bases from J, the junction kept 11 bases outside the gene matches. CDR3 length: 14 residues. Germline CDR1 and CDR2: MNHEY and SVGAGI.

The CDR3 sequence: CASSQRTGLNTEAFF. In DNA form, the CDR3 reads TGTGCCAGCAGCCAGAGGACAGGGTTGAACACTGAAGCTTTCTTT. This rearrangement joins TRBV3-1 (or the pseudogene TRBV3-2) to TRBJ1-1; 8 bases match TRBD1. Trimming at V came to 3 bases and at J to 0 bases, leaving 3 bases not matched to a gene. CDR3 length: 15 amino acids. The germline CDR1 and CDR2 sequences are LGHDT and YNNKEL (reference sequence).

V usage is TRBV2 and J usage is TRBJ1-5; 8 positions agree with TRBD1. There are 16 residues in the CDR3. Germline CDR1 is SNHLY and CDR2 is FYNNEI. J gave up 7 bases and V 1 base, and 9 bases lay outside the gene matches. The CDR3 reads CASSEGTNRGIQPQHF. CDR3 bases: TGTGCCAGCAGTGAAGGGACAAACAGGGGGATACAGCCCCAGCATTTT.

The chain is built from TRBV10-3 and TRBJ2-2; D uncertain. The V gene's germline CDR1 is ENHRY and CDR2 SYGVKD. The CDR3 has 11 residues. The V end was cut by 8 bases, the J end by 5 bases, with 6 bases between. In nucleotides, the CDR3 is TGTGCCATCTACGGGACCGGGGAGCTGTTTTTT. Translated, it gives CAIYGTGELFF.

The chain joins TRBV24-1 to TRBJ2-7; D assignment may be TRBD1 or TRBD2 (5 bases each). V lost 3 bases to trimming and J lost 2 bases, with 13 bases between them. The CDR3 has 15 amino acids. Germline assignment: CDR1 KGHDR and CDR2 SFDVKD. The CDR3 region has the DNA TGTGCCACCAGTGATCCCGGGACGGGAACCTACGAGCAGTACTTC. Translation gives CATSDPGTGTYEQYF.

This rearrangement joins TRBV28 to TRBJ1-5; 12 bases line up with TRBD1. The CDR3 is 13 residues long. Germline-derived CDR1 and CDR2 are MDHEN and SYDVKM. Germline trimming cut 9 bases from V and 6 bases from J; bases unmatched to any gene: 3. The CDR3 sequence is CASGTGGGQPQHF. As DNA, the CDR3 is TGTGCCAGTGGGACAGGGGGCGGTCAGCCCCAGCATTTT.

The V and J genes are TRBV9 and TRBJ2-5; 9 positions match TRBD2. This CDR3 region has 16 residues. Germline assignment: CDR1 SGDLS and CDR2 YYNGEE. The V and J ends lost 3 bases and 2 bases, in that order; junction bases with no gene match: 8. CDR3 residues: CASSESGLASQETQYF. CDR3 bases: TGTGCCAGCAGCGAATCGGGACTAGCATCGCAAGAGACCCAGTACTTC.

This chain uses TRBV3-1 (or the pseudogene TRBV3-2) with TRBJ1-4; D gene ambiguous. The germline V gene has CDR1 LGHDT and CDR2 YNNKEL (reference sequence). The V and J ends lost 6 bases and 1 base respectively, with 9 bases between them. The CDR3 has 14 amino acids. CDR3 DNA sequence: TGTGCCAGCAGTAGGCGTCAAACTAATGAAAAACTGTTTTTT. Translated, it gives CASSRRQTNEKLFF.

This clone was counted a single time. The chain couples TRBV18 to TRBJ1-3; possibly TRBD1 for D (5 bases). Germline V CDR1 and CDR2: KGHSH, LQKENI. Trimming took 6 bases from V and 0 from J, leaving 15 bases between them. The CDR3 loop spans 16 amino acids. The CDR3 here is CASSPNRGDSGNTIYF. Written as DNA, the CDR3 is TGTGCCAGCTCCCCCAATCGGGGGGACTCTGGAAACACCATATATTTT.

The gene calls are TRBV7-3 and TRBJ2-1, with 16 bases that match TRBD2. Germline CDR1 is SGHTA and CDR2 is FQGTGA. The ends lost 5 bases at V and 8 bases at J; junction bases unmatched: 3. CDR3 length equals 15 residues. DNA for the CDR3: TGTGCCAGCAGCCGAGGGACTAGCGGGAGGGATGAGCAGTTCTTC. Protein sequence: CASSRGTSGRDEQFF. Complete variable domain (other parts from reference TRBV7-3 and TRBJ2-1): GAGVSQTPSNKVTEKGKYVELRCDPISGHTALYWYRQSLGQGPEFLIYFQGTGAADDSGLPNDRFFAVRPEGSVSTLKIQRTERGDSAVYLCASSRGTSGRDEQFFGPGTRLTVL.

This clone was observed a few times. DNA for the CDR3: TGTGCCAGCAGTTTAGAGGTCTACGAGCAGTACTTC. This codes for CASSLEVYEQYF. V gene TRBV12-3 or TRBV12-4 combines with J gene TRBJ2-7; D not certain. V lost 1 base, J lost 3 bases, and 4 bases lay in between. The CDR3 runs to 12 residues.

The chain carries TRBV6-1 and TRBJ1-5; no clear D gene. With 2 bases removed from V and 9 bases from J, the gap between germline ends came to 14 bases. The V gene's germline CDR1 is MNHNS and CDR2 SASEGT. The CDR3 totals 14 residues. CDR3 in amino acids: CASSELGSAPPQHF. In DNA, the CDR3 is TGTGCCAGCAGTGAATTGGGTTCCGCGCCGCCCCAGCATTTT.

This clone was recorded once. The chain links TRBV29-1 to TRBJ1-3; D is unresolved. CDR3 length equals 14 residues. The germline V gene has CDR1 SQVTM and CDR2 ANQGSEA. V shed 1 base and J shed 0 bases, with 7 bases lying between them. CDR3 amino acids: CSVEVGSSGNTIYF. The CDR3 coding sequence is TGCAGCGTTGAAGTGGGCAGCTCTGGAAACACCATATATTTT.

The rearrangement uses TRBV21-1 and TRBJ1-2; the D call of TRBD1 is as the table states it, not checked on the DNA. TRBV21-1 is given as a pseudogene. The CDR3 runs 15 residues. The CDR3 sequence: CASSKVARVGYGYTF. CDR3 bases: TGTGCCAGCAGCAAAGTGGCCAGGGTAGGCTATGGCTACACCTTC.

This chain connects TRBV19 to TRBJ1-2; no clear D gene. V dropped 3 bases and J dropped 3 bases, with 8 bases sitting between them. Per the germline V gene, CDR1 is LNHDA and CDR2 is SQIVND (reference sequence). The CDR3 covers 13 residues. The CDR3 spells CASSIDGDYGYTF. The CDR3 bases are TGTGCCAGTAGTATTGATGGCGACTATGGCTACACCTTC.

V and J are TRBV9 and TRBJ2-1; 11 bases are a match to TRBD2. This CDR3 region has 15 residues. CDR1 and CDR2 (germline): SGDLS, YYNGEE. Unmatched junction bases numbered 0, after V lost 0 bases and J lost 4 bases. CDR3 sequence (DNA): TGTGCCAGCAGCGTAGGACTAGCGGGATACAATGAGCAGTTCTTC. It codes for CASSVGLAGYNEQFF. The full variable domain, with the rest looked up from reference TRBV9 and TRBJ2-1, is DSGVTQTPKHLITATGQRVTLRCSPRSGDLSVYWYQQSLDQGLQFLIQYYNGEERAKGNILERFSAQQFPDLHSELNLSSLELGDSALYFCASSVGLAGYNEQFFGPGTRLTVL.

The chain carries TRBV5-5 and TRBJ1-2, with 7 bases aligning to TRBD1. The CDR3 runs 14 residues. Germline values: CDR1 SGHKS, CDR2 YYEKEE (reference sequence). The V segment lost 0 bases and the J segment 3 bases; nucleotides outside the gene matches: 2. In DNA, the CDR3 is TGTGCCAGCAGCTTGGGGACAGGCGACTATGGCTACACCTTC. It specifies CASSLGTGDYGYTF.

V is TRBV3-1 (or the pseudogene TRBV3-2) and J is TRBJ2-5; unclear D gene. The CDR3 sequence is 15 residues long. Trimming removed 0 bases at V and 5 bases at J, with 13 bases between. CDR1 and CDR2 from the germline V gene are LGHDT and YNNKEL (reference sequence). This CDR3 is CASSQDRYAGETQYF. In DNA form, the CDR3 reads TGTGCCAGCAGCCAAGATCGCTACGCCGGGGAGACCCAGTACTTC.

The CDR3 protein is CASTLQGVAHNEQFF. As DNA, the CDR3 is TGTGCCAGTACCCTACAGGGGGTAGCTCACAATGAGCAGTTCTTC. This chain connects TRBV19 to TRBJ2-1, with TRBD1 identical over 8 bases. The length of the CDR3 is 15 residues. Looked up from germline, CDR1 is LNHDA and CDR2 is SQIVND (reference sequence). With V trimmed by 7 bases and J by 5 bases, 10 bases remained unmatched. The full variable domain, with the rest looked up from reference TRBV19 and TRBJ2-1, is DGGITQSPKYLFRKEGQNVTLSCEQNLNHDAMYWYRQDPGQGLRLIYYSQIVNDFQKGDIAEGYSVSREKKESFPLTVTSAQKNPTAFYLCASTLQGVAHNEQFFGPGTRLTVL.

This clone appeared a single time. The J gene is TRBJ2-1, the V gene TRBV5-4; TRBD2 agrees at 7 bases. This CDR3 has 16 residues. V lost 4 bases to trimming and J lost 4 bases; unmatched junction nucleotides: 11. Germline CDR1 reads SGHNT; CDR2 reads YYREEE (reference sequence). The CDR3 spells CASSPAGGRSYNEQFF. The DNA for the CDR3 is TGTGCCAGCAGCCCCGCTGGCGGGAGATCGTACAATGAGCAGTTCTTC.

The chain has TRBV5-1 and TRBJ2-1; D is possibly TRBD2 (6 bases). CDR1 SGHRS and CDR2 YFSETQ come from the germline V gene. This CDR3 is built from 18 residues. The germline V and J ends were trimmed by 0 bases and 0 bases, with 16 bases remaining between them. The CDR3 region has the DNA TGCGCCAGCAGCTTGGGGTTAGCGGCCTTGAGCTCCTACAATGAGCAGTTCTTC. Translation: CASSLGLAALSSYNEQFF. Drawing the rest from reference TRBV5-1 and TRBJ2-1, the complete variable domain is KAGVTQTPRYLIKTRGQQVTLSCSPISGHRSVSWYQQTPGQGLQFLFEYFSETQRNKGNFPGRFSGRQFSNSRSEMNVSTLELGDSALYLCASSLGLAALSSYNEQFFGPGTRLTVL.